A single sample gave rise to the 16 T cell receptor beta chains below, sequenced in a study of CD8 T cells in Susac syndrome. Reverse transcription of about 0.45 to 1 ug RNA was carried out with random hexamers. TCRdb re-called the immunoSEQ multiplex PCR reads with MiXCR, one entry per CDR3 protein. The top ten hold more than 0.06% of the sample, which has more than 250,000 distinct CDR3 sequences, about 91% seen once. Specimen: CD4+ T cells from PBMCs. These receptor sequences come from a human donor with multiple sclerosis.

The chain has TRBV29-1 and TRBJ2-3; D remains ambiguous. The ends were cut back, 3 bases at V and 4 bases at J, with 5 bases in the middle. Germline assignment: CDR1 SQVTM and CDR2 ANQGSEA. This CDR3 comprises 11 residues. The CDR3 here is CSVDLPDTQYF. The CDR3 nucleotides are TGCAGCGTTGACCTGCCAGATACGCAGTATTTT.

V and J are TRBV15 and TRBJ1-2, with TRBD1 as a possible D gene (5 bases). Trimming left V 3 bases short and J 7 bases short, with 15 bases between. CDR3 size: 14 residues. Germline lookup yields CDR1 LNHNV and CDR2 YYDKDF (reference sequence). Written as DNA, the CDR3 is TGTGCCACCAGCAGGAGGTTCCAGGGCCCTGGCTACACCTTC. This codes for CATSRRFQGPGYTF.

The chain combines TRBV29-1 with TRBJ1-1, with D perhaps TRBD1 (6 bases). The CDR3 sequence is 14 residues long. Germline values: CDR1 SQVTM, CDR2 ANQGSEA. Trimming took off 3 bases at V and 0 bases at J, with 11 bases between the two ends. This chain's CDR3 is CSVDPDRLNTEAFF. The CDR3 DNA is TGCAGCGTTGACCCTGACAGGTTGAACACTGAAGCTTTCTTT.

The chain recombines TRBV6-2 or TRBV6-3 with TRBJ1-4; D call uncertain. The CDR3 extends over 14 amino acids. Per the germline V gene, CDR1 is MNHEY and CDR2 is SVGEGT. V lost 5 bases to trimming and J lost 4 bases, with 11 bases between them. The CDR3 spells CASSRPTDNEKLFF. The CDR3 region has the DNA TGTGCCAGCAGTCGACCGACGGATAATGAAAAACTGTTTTTT.

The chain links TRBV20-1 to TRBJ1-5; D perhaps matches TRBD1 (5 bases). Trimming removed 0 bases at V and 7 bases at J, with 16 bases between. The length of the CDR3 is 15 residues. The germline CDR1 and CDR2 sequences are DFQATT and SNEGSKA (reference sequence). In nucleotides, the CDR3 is TGCAGTGCTAGAGATCAGGGCAGGGCAAGCCAGCCCCAGCATTTT. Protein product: CSARDQGRASQPQHF.

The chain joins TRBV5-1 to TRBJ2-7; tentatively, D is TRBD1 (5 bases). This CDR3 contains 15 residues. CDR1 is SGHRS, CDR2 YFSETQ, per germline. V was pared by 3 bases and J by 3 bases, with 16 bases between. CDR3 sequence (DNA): TGCGCCAGCAGCTACGCTTCAGGGCTCGACTACGAGCAGTACTTC. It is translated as CASSYASGLDYEQYF.

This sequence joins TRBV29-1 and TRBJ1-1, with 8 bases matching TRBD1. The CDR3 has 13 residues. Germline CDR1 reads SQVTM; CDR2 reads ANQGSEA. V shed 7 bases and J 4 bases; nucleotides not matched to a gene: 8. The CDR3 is CSGARQGLTEAFF. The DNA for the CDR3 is TGCAGCGGGGCGCGACAGGGGCTCACTGAAGCTTTCTTT.

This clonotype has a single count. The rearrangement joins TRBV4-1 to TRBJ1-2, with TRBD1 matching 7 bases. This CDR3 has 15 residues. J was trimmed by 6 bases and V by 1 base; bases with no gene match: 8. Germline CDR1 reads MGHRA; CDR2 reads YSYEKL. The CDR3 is CASSQASQGEDGYTF. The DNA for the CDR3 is TGCGCCAGCAGCCAAGCGTCCCAGGGGGAGGATGGCTACACCTTC.

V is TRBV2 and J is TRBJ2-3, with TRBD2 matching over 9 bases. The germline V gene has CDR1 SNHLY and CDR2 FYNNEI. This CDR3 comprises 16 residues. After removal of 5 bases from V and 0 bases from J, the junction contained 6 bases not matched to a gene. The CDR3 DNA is TGTGCCAGCAGTCTGACTAGCGGACTTAGCACAGATACGCAGTATTTT. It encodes CASSLTSGLSTDTQYF.

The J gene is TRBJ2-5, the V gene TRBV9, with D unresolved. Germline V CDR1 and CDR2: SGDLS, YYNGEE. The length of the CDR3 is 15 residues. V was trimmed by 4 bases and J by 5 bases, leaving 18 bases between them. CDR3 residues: CASSSRAAPVETQYF. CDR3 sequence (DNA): TGTGCCAGCAGCTCAAGGGCGGCCCCGGTCGAGACCCAGTACTTC.

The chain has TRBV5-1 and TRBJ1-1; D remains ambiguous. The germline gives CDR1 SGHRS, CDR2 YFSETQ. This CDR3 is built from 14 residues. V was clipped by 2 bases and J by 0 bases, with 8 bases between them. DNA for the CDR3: TGCGCCAGCAGCTTTCGGTGGATGAACACTGAAGCTTTCTTT. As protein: CASSFRWMNTEAFF.

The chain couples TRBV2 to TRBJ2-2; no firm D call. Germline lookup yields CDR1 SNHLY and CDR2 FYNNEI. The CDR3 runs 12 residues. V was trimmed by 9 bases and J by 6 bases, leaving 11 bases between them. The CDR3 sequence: CARAKGSGELFF. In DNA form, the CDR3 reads TGTGCCAGAGCGAAAGGTTCCGGGGAGCTGTTTTTT.

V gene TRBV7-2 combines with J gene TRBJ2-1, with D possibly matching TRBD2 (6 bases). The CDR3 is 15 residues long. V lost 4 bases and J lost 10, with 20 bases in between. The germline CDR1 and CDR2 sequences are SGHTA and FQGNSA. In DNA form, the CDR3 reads TGTGCCAGCAGCTCCACTAGCATCGGTGACAGAGAGCAGTTCTTC. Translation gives CASSSTSIGDREQFF.

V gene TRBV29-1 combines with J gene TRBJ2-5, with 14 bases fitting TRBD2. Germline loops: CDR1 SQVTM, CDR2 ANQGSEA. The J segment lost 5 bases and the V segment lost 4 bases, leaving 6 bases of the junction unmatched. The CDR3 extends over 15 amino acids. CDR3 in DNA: TGCAGCGTTGTGAGGACTAGCGGGGGGCTGGAGACCCAGTACTTC. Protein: CSVVRTSGGLETQYF. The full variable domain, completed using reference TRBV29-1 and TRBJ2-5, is SAVISQKPSRDICQRGTSLTIQCQVDSQVTMMFWYRQQPGQSLTLIATANQGSEATYESGFVIDKFPISRPNLTFSTLTVSNMSPEDSSIYLCSVVRTSGGLETQYFGPGTRLLVL.

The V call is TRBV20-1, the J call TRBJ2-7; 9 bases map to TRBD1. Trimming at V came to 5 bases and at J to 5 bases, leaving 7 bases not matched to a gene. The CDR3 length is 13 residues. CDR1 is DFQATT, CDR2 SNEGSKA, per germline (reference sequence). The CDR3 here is CSARTGGLDEQYF. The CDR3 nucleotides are TGCAGTGCTCGTACAGGGGGCCTGGACGAGCAGTACTTC.

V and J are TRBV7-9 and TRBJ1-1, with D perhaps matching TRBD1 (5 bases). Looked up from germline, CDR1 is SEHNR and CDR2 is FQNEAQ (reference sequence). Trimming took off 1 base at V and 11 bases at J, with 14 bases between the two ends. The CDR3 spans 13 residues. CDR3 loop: CASSLESQGRAFF. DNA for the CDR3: TGTGCCAGCAGCTTAGAAAGCCAGGGTAGGGCTTTCTTT.